These 25 T cell receptor beta chains were sequenced from one sample in a study of T cells in Graves' hyperthyroidism and ophthalmopathy. Regions amplified from RNA transcripts were the TCR beta CDR3 regions. The study used the HTBI primer set for a first-round RT-PCR of the TCR CDR3. TCRdb re-called the multiplex PCR reads with MiXCR, one entry per CDR3 protein. This table holds about 840,000 distinct CDR3 sequences, about two fifths found once. Material for sequencing was blood. The receptors originated from a man younger than 35 with Graves' hyperthyroidism.

Only a few counts were recorded for this clonotype. The genes are TRBV20-1 and TRBJ2-7; a possible D gene is TRBD2 (7 bases). The V and J ends lost 6 bases and 5 bases respectively, with 26 bases between them. CDR1 DFQATT and CDR2 SNEGSKA come from the germline V gene (reference sequence). This CDR3 is 16 amino acids long. CDR3 residues: CSAQDILTSEGDEQYF. The CDR3 DNA reads TGCAGTGCCCAGGATATCCTAACTAGCGAGGGGGACGAGCAGTACTTC.

The CDR3 reads CAIGSGRVYEQYF. The CDR3 coding sequence is TGTGCCATCGGGAGCGGGAGAGTCTACGAGCAGTACTTC. The chain couples TRBV10-3 to TRBJ2-7; 8 bases map to TRBD2. Trimming cost V 8 bases and J 3 bases; bases outside gene matches: 6. Germline V CDR1 and CDR2: ENHRY, SYGVKD. This CDR3 spans 13 amino acids.

The chain recombines TRBV6-5 with TRBJ2-7; TRBD2 aligns across 8 bases. V gave up 0 bases and J gave up 4 bases; unmatched junction bases: 5. The germline V gene encodes CDR1 MNHEY and CDR2 SVGAGI. CDR3 length: 15 amino acids. CDR3 coding DNA: TGTGCCAGCAGTTACTCAAGAGCGGGAGAATACGAGCAGTACTTC. Translating it yields CASSYSRAGEYEQYF.

The CDR3 coding sequence is TGTGCCAGCGGGGCAGTCCTGACTTTC. Translation gives CASGAVLTF. V and J are TRBV2 and TRBJ2-6, with D perhaps TRBD1 (5 bases). Germline V gene lookup returns CDR1 SNHLY and CDR2 FYNNEI. With 8 bases removed from V and 13 bases from J, the gap between germline ends came to 6 bases. The CDR3 has 9 amino acids.

Ten or more counts support this clonotype. The chain combines TRBV7-8 with TRBJ1-5; D is unclear. The CDR3 has 16 amino acids. V was clipped by 0 bases and J by 1 base, with 10 bases between them. CDR1 and CDR2 from the germline V gene are SGHVS and FQNEAQ. The CDR3 DNA sequence: TGTGCCAGCAGCTTAGCGATAGGCAGGAGCAATCAGCCCCAGCATTTT. This codes for CASSLAIGRSNQPQHF.

A note on this clonotype: A much bigger clone sits one base away, suggesting this may be a read error. The V gene is TRBV7-9, the J gene TRBJ1-3; D remains ambiguous. Germline-derived CDR1 and CDR2 are SEHNR and FQNEAQ (reference sequence). V was clipped by 7 bases and J by 11 bases, with 24 bases between them. The CDR3 sequence is 15 residues long. The CDR3 is CASILGVMGLYPIYF. Written as DNA, the CDR3 is TGTGCCAGCATCCTCGGGGTAATGGGCTTATACCCCATATATTTT.

About this clonotype itself: A junction boundary mismatches the germline segment, possibly from a read error. The chain combines TRBV2 with TRBJ1-4; the D is unclear. The CDR3 has 15 residues. Germline V CDR1 and CDR2: SNHLY, FYNNEI. CDR3 sequence: CASSPPGHENEKLLF. The CDR3 region has the DNA TGTGCCAGCAGTCCCCCGGGCCACGAGAATGAAAAACTGCTTTTT.

This clonotype has at least ten counts. This chain joins TRBV19 and TRBJ1-2; the D gene is possibly TRBD1 (5 bases). The CDR3 has 14 residues. CDR1 is LNHDA and CDR2 is SQIVND in the germline V gene (reference sequence). V was shortened by 5 bases and J by 5 bases, with 15 bases between the two germline ends. CDR3 sequence (DNA): TGTGCCAGTAGTGGGTCCGGGACGGCTTATGGCTACACCTTC. Amino acids: CASSGSGTAYGYTF.

Many counts were recorded for this clonotype. This chain connects TRBV29-1 to TRBJ1-1, with D uncertain. The germline V and J ends were trimmed by 7 bases and 3 bases, with 9 bases remaining between them. The CDR3 loop spans 11 amino acids. Germline values: CDR1 SQVTM, CDR2 ANQGSEA. The CDR3 sequence is CSADGDTEAFF. CDR3 bases: TGCAGCGCCGATGGCGACACTGAAGCTTTCTTT.

V usage is TRBV29-1 and J usage is TRBJ1-5, with 10 bases aligning to TRBD1. The CDR3 is 13 amino acids. Per germline, CDR1 SQVTM and CDR2 ANQGSEA. Written as DNA, the CDR3 is TGCAGTTCGGGACAGGGGTTTTATCAGCCCCAGCATTTT. Amino acids: CSSGQGFYQPQHF.

A few counts support this clonotype. The J gene is TRBJ2-7, the V gene TRBV9, with 9 bases identical to TRBD2. Per germline, CDR1 SGDLS and CDR2 YYNGEE. V shed 0 bases and J 4 bases; nucleotides not matched to a gene: 5. The CDR3 runs to 15 residues. CDR3 coding DNA: TGTGCCAGCAGCGTAGGTTTAGCGGGGGAGTACGAGCAGTACTTC. This sequence encodes CASSVGLAGEYEQYF.

Regarding this clonotype: A much more abundant neighbour one base away suggests this may be a read error. This chain connects TRBV7-6 to TRBJ2-2; D remains ambiguous. V was trimmed by 1 base and J by 7 bases, leaving 10 bases between them. Germline-derived CDR1 and CDR2 are SGHVS and FNYEAQ. This CDR3 contains 14 residues. This CDR3 is CASSLGAAGGELFF. For the CDR3, the DNA is TGTGCCAGCAGCTTAGGGGCTGCTGGCGGGGAGCTGTTTTTT.

The chain joins TRBV4-1 to TRBJ2-7; 11 bases match TRBD2. This CDR3 spans 15 amino acids. The V and J ends lost 5 bases and 2 bases, in that order; junction bases with no gene match: 5. CDR1 MGHRA and CDR2 YSYEKL come from the germline V gene. The CDR3 is CASSSVLAGAYEQYF. Written as DNA, the CDR3 is TGCGCCAGCAGCTCCGTACTAGCGGGAGCCTACGAGCAGTACTTC.

This clonotype was observed at least ten times. V usage is TRBV7-9 and J usage is TRBJ1-5, with 8 bases that match TRBD1. Germline trimming cut 1 base from V and 4 bases from J; bases unmatched to any gene: 12. The CDR3 sequence is 18 residues long. Per the germline V gene, CDR1 is SEHNR and CDR2 is FQNEAQ (reference sequence). The CDR3 here is CASSLVSARTGLNQPQHF. As DNA, the CDR3 is TGTGCCAGCAGCTTAGTTTCCGCTCGGACAGGGCTGAATCAGCCCCAGCATTTT.

V is TRBV19 and J is TRBJ2-7; D is ambiguous. V lost 7 bases and J lost 2, with 15 bases in between. Germline CDR1 reads LNHDA; CDR2 reads SQIVND (reference sequence). This CDR3 region has 14 residues. The CDR3 region has the DNA TGTGCCAGTACCCCGGGCAGCCCAACCTACGAGCAGTACTTC. It translates to CASTPGSPTYEQYF.

This clonotype was recorded at least ten times. The V and J genes are TRBV19 and TRBJ1-1; no definite D call. The CDR3 consists of 12 residues. V was pared by 10 bases and J by 1 base, with 10 bases between. Germline V gene lookup returns CDR1 LNHDA and CDR2 SQIVND (reference sequence). The CDR3, as DNA: TGTGCCACTGGACGGCCGAACACTGAAGCTTTCTTT. Translating it yields CATGRPNTEAFF. The full variable domain, completed using reference TRBV19 and TRBJ1-1, is DGGITQSPKYLFRKEGQNVTLSCEQNLNHDAMYWYRQDPGQGLRLIYYSQIVNDFQKGDIAEGYSVSREKKESFPLTVTSAQKNPTAFYLCATGRPNTEAFFGQGTRLTVV.

This clonotype was counted many times. V usage is TRBV10-1 and J usage is TRBJ1-2; D is perhaps TRBD1 (5 bases). The CDR3 loop spans 13 amino acids. The V gene's germline CDR1 is WNHNN and CDR2 SYGVQD (reference sequence). Between the trimmed V and J ends, which lost 10 bases and 0 bases, there was a span of 12 bases. CDR3 in amino acids: CATAPGANYGYTF. In DNA, the CDR3 is TGCGCCACCGCTCCGGGGGCTAACTATGGCTACACCTTC.

The gene calls are TRBV7-3 and TRBJ2-5; D is tentatively TRBD1 or TRBD2 (5 bases each). Germline V gives CDR1 SGHTA, CDR2 FQGTGA. V gave up 4 bases and J gave up 5 bases, with 17 bases separating them. The CDR3 consists of 15 residues. The CDR3 sequence: CASSSPGAHGETQYF. As DNA, the CDR3 is TGTGCCAGCAGCTCCCCCGGGGCGCACGGGGAGACCCAGTACTTC.

In this sample, this clonotype turned up many times. V gene TRBV29-1 combines with J gene TRBJ2-7, with D possibly matching TRBD2 (7 bases). Trimming removed 6 bases from V and 4 bases from J, with 16 bases in between. CDR1 and CDR2 (germline): SQVTM, ANQGSEA. This CDR3 has 13 residues. CDR3 sequence reads: CSVRGGELYEQYF. DNA for the CDR3: TGCAGCGTCCGAGGGGGGGAGTTATACGAGCAGTACTTC.

This clonotype turned up a few times. The chain is built from TRBV2 and TRBJ1-1, with D hard to call. The CDR3 consists of 14 residues. Trimming stripped 5 bases from V and 7 bases from J, with 17 bases between. From germline, CDR1 is SNHLY and CDR2 FYNNEI. CDR3 residues: CASSQPQQWIEAFF. The CDR3 DNA reads as TGTGCCAGCAGTCAGCCCCAGCAGTGGATTGAAGCTTTCTTT.

This sequence joins TRBV10-3 and TRBJ2-7, with a tentative D call TRBD1 (6 bases). The ends were cut back, 4 bases at V and 4 bases at J, with 14 bases in the middle. This CDR3 is 14 amino acids long. CDR1 ENHRY and CDR2 SYGVKD come from the germline V gene. This CDR3 is CAISGFRTDYEQYF. The CDR3 bases are TGTGCCATCAGTGGTTTCCGGACAGATTACGAGCAGTACTTC.

This clonotype was detected only a few times. The gene calls are TRBV12-3 or TRBV12-4 and TRBJ2-6; 8 bases are shared with TRBD1. V trimming: 6 bases; J trimming: 0 bases; junction bases outside the gene matches: 10. This CDR3 region has 18 residues. The CDR3 bases are TGTGCCAGCAGCCCCCGCGACAGGGGCCACTCTGGGGCCAACGTCCTGACTTTC. This encodes CASSPRDRGHSGANVLTF.

The chain recombines TRBV20-1 with TRBJ2-2; 8 bases match TRBD1. Germline values: CDR1 DFQATT, CDR2 SNEGSKA (reference sequence). The CDR3 is 18 residues long. J lost 0 bases, V lost 3 bases, and 12 bases had no gene match. The CDR3 DNA reads as TGCAGTGCTAGTTGGAACGCCGAGGACAGGGCGAACACCGGGGAGCTGTTTTTT. As protein: CSASWNAEDRANTGELFF.

The chain joins TRBV2 to TRBJ2-7, with 7 nucleotides matching TRBD1. V was clipped by 7 bases and J by 4 bases; unmatched bases: 10. Germline V CDR1 and CDR2: SNHLY, FYNNEI. The CDR3 runs 14 residues. CDR3 sequence reads: CASKVGTVGYEQYF. DNA of the CDR3: TGTGCCAGCAAGGTCGGGACAGTTGGTTACGAGCAGTACTTC.

With respect to this clonotype: A much larger clone sits a single nucleotide away, making a read error possible. The gene calls are TRBV6-5 and TRBJ2-7; no clear D. V was trimmed by 6 bases and J by 3 bases, leaving 6 bases between them. The V gene's germline CDR1 is MNHEY and CDR2 SVGAGI. This CDR3 has 11 amino acids. The CDR3 DNA reads as TGTGCCAGCAGAAACAACTACGAGCAGTACTTC. It encodes CASRNNYEQYF.